The source of this T cell receptor (beta chain) is a study of cytomegalovirus exposure and HLA in healthy donors. Study details: An early data release held approximately 80 million unique TCRs from HLA-typed donors.

This CDR3 spans 17 amino acids. The junction had 14 bases not matched to a gene; V was cut back by 1 base and J by 5 bases. Germline CDR1 and CDR2: SGHAT and FQNNGV. Concerning this clone: Its specificity is not known.

The primer mix had 60 Vbeta and 13 Jbeta primers. The repertoire was sequenced with immunoSEQ multiplex PCR; TCRdb's copy has only in-frame clones and lacks some. This sample has roughly 160,000 clones, with around 79% found just once. Study-wide findings and caveats: A later examination showed that TCR association rates differed by HLA locus, with DRB1 most and HLA-C fewest. In a later analysis, specific HLA alleles were associated with 15,000 to 20,000 TCR beta sequences at a 0.05 false discovery rate. Later genetic work tied a missense DCLRE1C variant to beta-chain V and J trimming.

This clonotype was sampled from a man aged 35-49 years in good health and CMV-seronegative. The sample comprised PBMCs. The chain uses TRBV11-2 and TRBJ2-7; 7 bases line up with TRBD2. The CDR3 sequence is CASSLGGGGPILNEQYF. The CDR3 nucleotides are TGTGCCAGCAGCTTAGGAGGCGGGGGTCCCATATTGAACGAGCAGTACTTC. The full variable domain, in which reference TRBV11-2 and TRBJ2-7 provide the parts outside the CDR3, is EAGVAQSPRYKIIEKRQSVAFWCNPISGHATLYWYQQILGQGPKLLIQFQNNGVVDDSQLPKDRFSAERLKGVDSTLKIQPAKLEDSAVYLCASSLGGGGPILNEQYFGPGTRLTVT.